The 30 T cell receptor beta chains listed next were all sequenced from one sample in a study of shared T cell receptors in the human thymus (TCRdb year 2021). Library prep was done by the immunoSEQ multiplex PCR assay. Entries here come from immuneACCESS through TCRdb and include only in-frame sequences with V and J called. Some clones fail to appear in such tables; in the studies checked, an unresolved V gene covers under half of the shortfall, and the cause of the remainder is unknown. The sample has hundreds of thousands of clones on record, about 95% of them singletons. The top ten clones comprise around 0.019% of the sample. Sequencing input: thymocytes. The origin of the receptors is a human donor.

Concerning this clone itself: The junction and the germline gene differ at one end; a read error may be behind it. The CDR3 DNA reads TGTGCCAGCAATTTAGGTACAGATACGCAGTATTTT. Amino acid sequence: CASNLGTDTQYF. The chain combines TRBV28 with TRBJ2-3; no firm D call. Germline V gives CDR1 MDHEN, CDR2 SYDVKM. CDR3 length: 12 amino acids.

The chain is built from TRBV4-3 and TRBJ1-5; possibly TRBD1 for D (5 bases). Germline CDR1 reads LGHNA; CDR2 reads YSLEER. With 0 bases removed from V and 6 bases from J, the gap between germline ends came to 12 bases. The CDR3 length is 15 residues. As DNA, the CDR3 is TGCGCCAGCAGCCAAGATAGCCAAGGGGCTCAGCCCCAGCATTTT. Amino acid sequence: CASSQDSQGAQPQHF.

V gene TRBV6-5 combines with J gene TRBJ1-1; no firm D call. Germline CDR1 is MNHEY and CDR2 is SVGAGI. V lost 0 bases and J 2 bases, leaving 10 bases between the germline ends. This CDR3 is built from 15 residues. CDR3 sequence reads: CASSYSGSSNTEAFF. In DNA, the CDR3 is TGTGCCAGCAGTTACTCGGGCAGCAGTAACACTGAAGCTTTCTTT.

This clone was picked up one time. The V call is TRBV28, the J call TRBJ2-1; 9 nucleotides line up with TRBD1. The CDR3 sequence is 16 residues long. The junction had 13 bases not matched to a gene; V was cut back by 6 bases and J by 7 bases. Germline values: CDR1 MDHEN, CDR2 SYDVKM. In DNA form, the CDR3 reads TGTGCCAGCAGCCCTGGGCCCGGGACAGGGCAAAATGAGCAGTTCTTC. Translated: CASSPGPGTGQNEQFF.

The rearrangement joins TRBV4-2 to TRBJ2-7, with D perhaps matching TRBD1 (6 bases). Between the trimmed V and J ends, which lost 1 base and 2 bases, there was a span of 12 bases. Germline V gives CDR1 LGHNA, CDR2 YNFKEQ. The CDR3 is 15 amino acids. The DNA for the CDR3 is TGTGCCAGCAGCCAAGGGGACACTTTACCCTACGAGCAGTACTTC. Translation: CASSQGDTLPYEQYF.

The rearrangement joins TRBV5-1 to TRBJ2-7; 10 nucleotides line up with TRBD1. The CDR3 consists of 15 residues. Germline assignment: CDR1 SGHRS and CDR2 YFSETQ. After removal of 0 bases from V and 4 bases from J, the junction contained 4 bases not matched to a gene. The CDR3 sequence is CASSLEGQGNYEQYF. The CDR3 DNA follows: TGCGCCAGCAGCTTGGAGGGACAGGGGAATTACGAGCAGTACTTC. Full variable domain (outside the CDR3, taken from reference TRBV5-1 and TRBJ2-7): KAGVTQTPRYLIKTRGQQVTLSCSPISGHRSVSWYQQTPGQGLQFLFEYFSETQRNKGNFPGRFSGRQFSNSRSEMNVSTLELGDSALYLCASSLEGQGNYEQYFGPGTRLTVT.

This clone was detected only a few times. The chain has TRBV7-9 and TRBJ1-2; TRBD1 aligns across 12 bases. The germline gives CDR1 SEHNR, CDR2 FQNEAQ (reference sequence). Trimming cost V 5 bases and J 8 bases; bases outside gene matches: 9. The CDR3 runs 15 residues. CDR3 region: CASSEGQGALSGYTF. For the CDR3, the DNA is TGTGCCAGCAGCGAGGGACAGGGGGCCCTCTCCGGCTACACCTTC.

The chain employs TRBV27 and TRBJ1-2; D ambiguous. V was clipped by 8 bases and J by 0 bases, with 22 bases between them. The CDR3 is 17 residues long. The germline V gene encodes CDR1 MNHEY and CDR2 SMNVEV (reference sequence). The CDR3 is CASRSCSDRPSNYGYTF. As DNA, the CDR3 is TGTGCCAGCCGATCCTGCTCTGACCGGCCCTCTAACTATGGCTACACCTTC.

The chain has TRBV6-1 and TRBJ2-5; 9 bases map to TRBD1. The CDR3 is 13 amino acids. V was pared by 4 bases and J by 4 bases, with 1 base of the junction left unmatched. CDR1 and CDR2 from the germline V gene are MNHNS and SASEGT. CDR3 nucleotides: TGTGCCAGCAGTGTGACAGGGGGAGAGACCCAGTACTTC. Encoded protein: CASSVTGGETQYF.

The chain has TRBV6-6 and TRBJ1-2; 7 bases align to TRBD1. Germline V CDR1 and CDR2: MNHNY, SVGAGI (reference sequence). The CDR3 contains 15 residues. V gave up 5 bases and J gave up 4 bases; unmatched junction bases: 10. The CDR3 protein is CASSKGRQGVYGYTF. CDR3 nucleotides: TGTGCCAGCAGTAAGGGGCGACAGGGCGTCTATGGCTACACCTTC.

The chain recombines TRBV6-5 with TRBJ2-7; D perhaps matches TRBD1 (6 bases). This CDR3 comprises 13 residues. V lost 6 bases to trimming and J lost 10 bases, with 19 bases between them. The germline V gene encodes CDR1 MNHEY and CDR2 SVGAGI. CDR3 loop: CASRKDRSAAQYF. The CDR3 bases are TGTGCCAGCAGGAAAGACAGGTCAGCGGCTCAGTACTTC.

CDR3 DNA sequence: TGTGCCAGCAGCCAAGAGGGGCACAGTGAAGCTTTCTTT. Protein product: CASSQEGHSEAFF. This chain links TRBV14 with TRBJ1-1; possibly TRBD1 for D (5 bases). The length of the CDR3 is 13 residues. Germline loops: CDR1 SGHDN, CDR2 FVKESK. With 0 bases removed from V and 7 bases from J, the gap between germline ends came to 9 bases.

The chain has TRBV7-9 and TRBJ2-5, with D maybe TRBD1 (5 bases). In germline, CDR1 is SEHNR, CDR2 FQNEAQ (reference sequence). With 4 bases removed from V and 2 bases from J, the gap between germline ends came to 20 bases. This CDR3 spans 17 amino acids. Here the CDR3 reads CASSSNRQLQLQETQYF. The CDR3, as DNA: TGTGCCAGCAGCTCCAATCGACAGCTTCAGTTACAAGAGACCCAGTACTTC.

This chain joins TRBV5-4 and TRBJ2-3; D gene unclear. CDR3 length: 15 residues. V lost 2 bases to trimming and J lost 4 bases, with 14 bases between them. From germline, CDR1 is SGHNT and CDR2 YYREEE (reference sequence). The CDR3 is CASSFGLGRADTQYF. For the CDR3, the DNA is TGTGCCAGCAGCTTCGGTCTAGGGCGCGCAGATACGCAGTATTTT.

This chain links TRBV7-9 with TRBJ2-7; D may be TRBD2 (5 bases). V was trimmed by 4 bases and J by 1 base, leaving 17 bases between them. The CDR3 is 16 residues long. Germline V gene sequence: CDR1 SEHNR, CDR2 FQNEAQ (reference sequence). CDR3 residues: CASSSMTHEGSYEQYF. CDR3 coding DNA: TGTGCCAGCAGCTCGATGACACATGAGGGATCCTACGAGCAGTACTTC.

V and J are TRBV9 and TRBJ2-1; D not certain. CDR3 length: 16 amino acids. V dropped 0 bases and J dropped 9 bases, with 19 bases sitting between them. Germline V gene sequence: CDR1 SGDLS, CDR2 YYNGEE. DNA for the CDR3: TGTGCCAGCAGCGTAGACGACGTAGAAGGATGGGGTGAGCAGTTCTTC. Translation gives CASSVDDVEGWGEQFF.

The V gene is TRBV4-2, the J gene TRBJ2-2, with 15 bases fitting TRBD2. The CDR3 totals 19 residues. Germline assignment: CDR1 LGHNA and CDR2 YNFKEQ. The junction had 7 bases not matched to a gene; V was cut back by 5 bases and J by 0 bases. The CDR3 loop reads CASSAKGLAGGPNTGELFF. The CDR3 bases are TGTGCCAGCAGCGCAAAGGGACTAGCGGGAGGCCCGAACACCGGGGAGCTGTTTTTT.

The chain is built from TRBV27 and TRBJ2-7, with 12 bases matching TRBD1. Unmatched junction bases numbered 9, after V lost 6 bases and J lost 6 bases. CDR3 size: 15 residues. Germline CDR1 reads MNHEY; CDR2 reads SMNVEV (reference sequence). The CDR3: CASSYSRDRGPEQYF. Written as DNA, the CDR3 is TGTGCCAGCAGCTACTCCCGGGACAGGGGGCCCGAGCAGTACTTC.

The chain carries TRBV10-2 and TRBJ2-3; 10 bases match TRBD2. The V gene end was trimmed by 3 bases and the J gene end by 2 bases; junction bases not matched to a gene: 17. From germline, CDR1 is WSHSY and CDR2 SAAADI. The CDR3 is 20 amino acids. The CDR3 region is CASSEETSGRPKHYTDTQYF. Here the CDR3 DNA reads TGCGCCAGCAGTGAAGAGACTAGCGGGCGACCCAAGCACTACACAGATACGCAGTATTTT.

The rearrangement joins TRBV4-3 to TRBJ2-1; maybe TRBD2 (6 bases). Germline V CDR1 and CDR2: LGHNA, YSLEER. Trimming removed 0 bases at V and 7 bases at J, with 22 bases between. The CDR3 consists of 18 residues. The CDR3 coding sequence is TGCGCCAGCAGCCAAGAAACCTGTCGCCAGCGGAGGGATAATGAGCAGTTCTTC. Translation: CASSQETCRQRRDNEQFF.

This sequence joins TRBV28 and TRBJ1-4; 8 nucleotides line up with TRBD1. The V segment lost 5 bases and the J segment 7 bases; nucleotides outside the gene matches: 6. From germline, CDR1 is MDHEN and CDR2 SYDVKM. This CDR3 is built from 14 residues. This CDR3 is CASSRDRGSEKLFF. The CDR3 region has the DNA TGTGCCAGCAGTAGAGACAGGGGTTCTGAAAAACTGTTTTTT. Full variable domain (rest looked up from reference TRBV28 and TRBJ1-4): DVKVTQSSRYLVKRTGEKVFLECVQDMDHENMFWYRQDPGLGLRLIYFSYDVKMKEKGDIPEGYSVSREKKERFSLILESASTNQTSMYLCASSRDRGSEKLFFGSGTQLSVL.

The chain links TRBV6-1 to TRBJ1-2, with 10 positions matching TRBD1. This CDR3 spans 19 amino acids. V dropped 0 bases and J dropped 5; count of bases not matched to a gene: 15. Germline CDR1 is MNHNS and CDR2 is SASEGT. The CDR3 DNA follows: TGTGCCAGCAGTGAAGCTGGGGGGTTGGTGGGGACAGGGGTGTATGGCTACACCTTC. Encoded protein: CASSEAGGLVGTGVYGYTF.

The V call is TRBV9, the J call TRBJ1-3, with TRBD1 matching over 7 bases. The germline CDR1 and CDR2 sequences are SGDLS and YYNGEE. This CDR3 is 19 amino acids long. Losses at the gene ends were 3 bases for V and 0 bases for J; bases not matched to a gene: 15. This chain's CDR3 is CASSDRGGGQTDSGNTIYF. As DNA, the CDR3 is TGTGCCAGCAGCGATAGAGGTGGGGGACAGACTGACTCTGGAAACACCATATATTTT.

This rearrangement joins TRBV7-2 to TRBJ2-2, with a weak D call TRBD2 (5 bases). V lost 0 bases and J lost 3, with 11 bases in between. From germline, CDR1 is SGHTA and CDR2 FQGNSA. The CDR3 consists of 16 residues. Here the CDR3 reads CASSLARVWDTGELFF. The CDR3 DNA reads as TGTGCCAGCAGCTTAGCGAGGGTGTGGGACACCGGGGAGCTGTTTTTT.

The chain carries TRBV29-1 and TRBJ1-3; D gene ambiguous. Germline assignment: CDR1 SQVTM and CDR2 ANQGSEA. This CDR3 comprises 13 residues. Trimming left V 7 bases short and J 2 bases short, with 12 bases between. CDR3 loop: CSGPMVAGNTIYF. DNA for the CDR3: TGCAGCGGACCGATGGTGGCTGGAAACACCATATATTTT.

The chain couples TRBV10-3 to TRBJ1-5; D is undetermined. This CDR3 region has 14 residues. The germline V gene has CDR1 ENHRY and CDR2 SYGVKD. Trimming took off 3 bases at V and 6 bases at J, with 12 bases between the two ends. CDR3 region: CAISESDGSQPQHF. As DNA, the CDR3 is TGTGCCATCAGTGAATCGGATGGGTCTCAGCCCCAGCATTTT.

This chain links TRBV19 with TRBJ2-7; tentatively, D is TRBD1 (5 bases). V lost 1 base to trimming and J lost 0 bases, with 10 bases between them. In germline, CDR1 is LNHDA, CDR2 SQIVND (reference sequence). This CDR3 region has 15 residues. CDR3 region: CASSIATQVSYEQYF. CDR3 coding DNA: TGTGCCAGTAGTATAGCAACACAGGTCTCCTACGAGCAGTACTTC.

This chain connects TRBV5-6 to TRBJ2-7, with D unresolved. The germline V gene has CDR1 SGHDT and CDR2 YYEEEE. The CDR3 has 14 residues. Trimming stripped 0 bases from V and 1 base from J, with 8 bases between. CDR3 sequence: CASSLDRRSYEQYF. The CDR3 region has the DNA TGTGCCAGCAGCTTGGACCGCAGGTCCTACGAGCAGTACTTC. Full variable domain (rest looked up from reference TRBV5-6 and TRBJ2-7): DAGVTQSPTHLIKTRGQQVTLRCSPKSGHDTVSWYQQALGQGPQFIFQYYEEEERQRGNFPDRFSGHQFPNYSSELNVNALLLGDSALYLCASSLDRRSYEQYFGPGTRLTVT.

The chain joins TRBV28 to TRBJ2-7; D not resolved. CDR3 length: 15 amino acids. Germline V gene data show CDR1 as MDHEN and CDR2 as SYDVKM. The V gene lost 3 bases and the J gene lost 0 bases, with 12 bases spanning the gap. The DNA of the CDR3 is TGTGCCAGCAGTTTTCGGGCCTCTCCCTCCTACGAGCAGTACTTC. Translated: CASSFRASPSYEQYF.

The rearrangement links TRBV6-4 to TRBJ2-3, with TRBD2 matching over 8 bases. The CDR3 has 15 amino acids. Trimming at V came to 5 bases and at J to 1 base, leaving 5 bases not matched to a gene. Germline V lookup: CDR1 MRHNA, CDR2 SNTAGT. In nucleotides, the CDR3 is TGTGCCAGCAGTACCAAAGCGGGGGGCACAGATACGCAGTATTTT. It encodes CASSTKAGGTDTQYF.